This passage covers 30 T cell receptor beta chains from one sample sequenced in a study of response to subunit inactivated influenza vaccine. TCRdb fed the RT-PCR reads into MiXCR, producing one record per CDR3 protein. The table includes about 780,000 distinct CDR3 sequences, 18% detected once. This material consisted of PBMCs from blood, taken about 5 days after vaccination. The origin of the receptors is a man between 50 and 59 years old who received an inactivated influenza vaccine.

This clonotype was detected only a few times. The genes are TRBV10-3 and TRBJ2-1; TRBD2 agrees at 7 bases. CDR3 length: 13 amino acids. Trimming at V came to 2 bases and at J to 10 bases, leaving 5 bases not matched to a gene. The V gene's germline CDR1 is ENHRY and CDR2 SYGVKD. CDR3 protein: CAISEVAGLEQFF. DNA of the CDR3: TGTGCCATCAGTGAGGTCGCGGGACTAGAGCAGTTCTTC.

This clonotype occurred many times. CDR3 nucleotide sequence: TGCAGTGCTCACATGAGCGGGCCCAAGGGGGAGACCCAGTACTTC. Residues: CSAHMSGPKGETQYF. This chain links TRBV20-1 with TRBJ2-5, with D maybe TRBD2 (6 bases). The CDR3 runs 15 residues. With 5 bases removed from V and 5 bases from J, the gap between germline ends came to 21 bases. The germline gives CDR1 DFQATT, CDR2 SNEGSKA (reference sequence).

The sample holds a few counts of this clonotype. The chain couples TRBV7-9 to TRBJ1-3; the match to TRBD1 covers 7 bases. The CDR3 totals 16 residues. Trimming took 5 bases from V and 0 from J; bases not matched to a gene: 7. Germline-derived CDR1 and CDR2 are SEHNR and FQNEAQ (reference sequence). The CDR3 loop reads CASSPKQGSSGNTIYF. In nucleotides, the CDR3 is TGTGCCAGCAGCCCGAAACAGGGGTCCTCTGGAAACACCATATATTTT.

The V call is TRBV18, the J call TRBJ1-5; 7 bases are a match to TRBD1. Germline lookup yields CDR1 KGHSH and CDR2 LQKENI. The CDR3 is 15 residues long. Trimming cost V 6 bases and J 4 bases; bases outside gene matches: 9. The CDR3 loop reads CASSSRGGGNQPQHF. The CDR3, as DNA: TGTGCCAGCTCTTCGAGAGGGGGCGGGAATCAGCCCCAGCATTTT.

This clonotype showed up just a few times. CDR3 sequence (DNA): TGCAGTGCTCTAAACAGGGCTGGTGAGACCCAGTACTTC. Translating it yields CSALNRAGETQYF. This chain uses TRBV20-1 with TRBJ2-5; possible D gene TRBD1, 6 bases. This CDR3 is 13 amino acids long. V was pared by 5 bases and J by 5 bases, with 15 bases between. Germline CDR1 reads DFQATT; CDR2 reads SNEGSKA (reference sequence).

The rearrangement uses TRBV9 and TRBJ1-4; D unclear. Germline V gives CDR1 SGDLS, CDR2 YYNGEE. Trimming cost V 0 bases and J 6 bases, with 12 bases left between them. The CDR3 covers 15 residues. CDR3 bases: TGTGCCAGCAGCGTAGGTAGCCTACGGGATGAAAAACTGTTTTTT. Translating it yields CASSVGSLRDEKLFF.

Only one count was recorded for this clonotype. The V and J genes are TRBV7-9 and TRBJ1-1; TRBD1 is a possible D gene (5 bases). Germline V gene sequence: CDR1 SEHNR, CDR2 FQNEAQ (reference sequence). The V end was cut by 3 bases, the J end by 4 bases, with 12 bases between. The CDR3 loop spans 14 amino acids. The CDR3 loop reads CASSFQGFGTEAFF. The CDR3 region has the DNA TGTGCCAGCAGCTTTCAGGGATTTGGCACTGAAGCTTTCTTT.

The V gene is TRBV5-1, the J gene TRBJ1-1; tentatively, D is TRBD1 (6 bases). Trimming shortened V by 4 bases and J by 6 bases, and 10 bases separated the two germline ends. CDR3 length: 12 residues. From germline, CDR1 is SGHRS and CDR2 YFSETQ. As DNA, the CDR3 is TGCGCCAGCAGCGCAGGGGTCGCTGAAGCTTTCTTT. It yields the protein CASSAGVAEAFF.

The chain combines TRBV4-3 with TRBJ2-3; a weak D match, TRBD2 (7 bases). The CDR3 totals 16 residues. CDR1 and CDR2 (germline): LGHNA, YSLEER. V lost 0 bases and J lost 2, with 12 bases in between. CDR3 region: CASSQDGRGPTDTQYF. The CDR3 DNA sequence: TGCGCCAGCAGCCAAGATGGGCGGGGGCCCACAGATACGCAGTATTTT.

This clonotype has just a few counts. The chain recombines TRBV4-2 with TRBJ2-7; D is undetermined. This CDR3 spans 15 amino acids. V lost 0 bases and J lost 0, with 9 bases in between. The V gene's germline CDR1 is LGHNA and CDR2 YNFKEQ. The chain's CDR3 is CASSQDRIFSYEQYF. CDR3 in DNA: TGTGCCAGCAGCCAAGACAGGATTTTCTCCTACGAGCAGTACTTC.

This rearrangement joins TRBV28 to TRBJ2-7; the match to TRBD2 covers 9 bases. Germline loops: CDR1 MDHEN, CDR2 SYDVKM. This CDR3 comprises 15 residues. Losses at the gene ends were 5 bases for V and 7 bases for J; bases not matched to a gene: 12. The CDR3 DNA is TGTGCCAGCAGTCTCACACCGGGACTAGCTAAAGAGCAGTACTTC. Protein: CASSLTPGLAKEQYF.

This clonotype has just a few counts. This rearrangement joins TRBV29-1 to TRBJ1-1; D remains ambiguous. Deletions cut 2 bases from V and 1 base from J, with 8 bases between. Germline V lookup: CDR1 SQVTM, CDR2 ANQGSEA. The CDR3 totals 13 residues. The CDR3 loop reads CSVELHQNTEAFF. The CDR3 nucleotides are TGCAGCGTTGAACTACACCAGAACACTGAAGCTTTCTTT. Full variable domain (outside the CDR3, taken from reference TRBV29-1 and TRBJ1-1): SAVISQKPSRDICQRGTSLTIQCQVDSQVTMMFWYRQQPGQSLTLIATANQGSEATYESGFVIDKFPISRPNLTFSTLTVSNMSPEDSSIYLCSVELHQNTEAFFGQGTRLTVV.

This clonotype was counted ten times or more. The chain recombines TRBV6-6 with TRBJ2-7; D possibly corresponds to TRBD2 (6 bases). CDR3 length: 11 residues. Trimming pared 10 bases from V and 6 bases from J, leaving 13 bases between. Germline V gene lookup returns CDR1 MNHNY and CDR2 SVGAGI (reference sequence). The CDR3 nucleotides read TGTGCCACCACCTCGCGGGGCGAGCAGTACTTC. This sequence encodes CATTSRGEQYF.

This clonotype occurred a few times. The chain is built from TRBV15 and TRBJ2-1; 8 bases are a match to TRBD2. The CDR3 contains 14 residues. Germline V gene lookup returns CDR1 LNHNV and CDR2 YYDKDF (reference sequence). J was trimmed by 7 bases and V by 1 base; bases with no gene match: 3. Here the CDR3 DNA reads TGTGCCACCAGCAGAGCGGGAGGGGGTAATGAGCAGTTCTTC. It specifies CATSRAGGGNEQFF.

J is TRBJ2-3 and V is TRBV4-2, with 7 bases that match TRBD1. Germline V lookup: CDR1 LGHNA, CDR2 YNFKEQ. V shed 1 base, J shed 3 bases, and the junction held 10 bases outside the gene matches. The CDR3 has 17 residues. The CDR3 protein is CASSQARTGKGTDTQYF. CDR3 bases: TGTGCCAGCAGCCAAGCACGGACAGGTAAAGGGACAGATACGCAGTATTTT.

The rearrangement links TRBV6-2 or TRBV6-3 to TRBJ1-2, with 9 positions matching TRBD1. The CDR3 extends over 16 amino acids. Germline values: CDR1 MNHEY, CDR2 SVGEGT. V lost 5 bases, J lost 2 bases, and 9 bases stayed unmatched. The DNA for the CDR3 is TGTGCCAGCAGTAAAACCGGGACAGGGTCCAACTATGGCTACACCTTC. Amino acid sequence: CASSKTGTGSNYGYTF.

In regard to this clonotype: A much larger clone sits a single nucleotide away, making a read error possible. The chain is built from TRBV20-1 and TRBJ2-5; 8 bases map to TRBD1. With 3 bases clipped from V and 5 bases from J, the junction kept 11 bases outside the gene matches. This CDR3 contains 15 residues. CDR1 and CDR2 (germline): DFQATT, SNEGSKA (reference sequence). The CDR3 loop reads CSASLNRGMDETQYF. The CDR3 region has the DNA TGCAGTGCTAGCCTAAACAGGGGGATGGACGAGACCCAGTACTTC.

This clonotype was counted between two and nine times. The CDR3 bases are TGTGCCAGCAGCTTCGTTAGCGGGAGTCTCGCGGTGGCAGATACGCAGTATTTT. Translation: CASSFVSGSLAVADTQYF. The chain is built from TRBV11-2 and TRBJ2-3; 9 bases map to TRBD2. The CDR3 spans 18 residues. The trim removed 3 bases at V and 4 bases at J, leaving 14 bases unmatched. Germline V gene sequence: CDR1 SGHAT, CDR2 FQNNGV.

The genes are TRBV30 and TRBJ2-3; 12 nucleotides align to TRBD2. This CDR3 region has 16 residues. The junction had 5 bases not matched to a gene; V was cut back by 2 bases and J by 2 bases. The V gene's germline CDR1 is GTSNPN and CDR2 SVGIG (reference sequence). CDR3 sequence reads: CAWSRLAGATTDTQYF. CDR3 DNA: TGTGCCTGGAGTCGACTAGCGGGAGCCACCACAGATACGCAGTATTTT.

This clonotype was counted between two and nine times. The DNA of the CDR3 is TGCAGTGCTAGCCGGGGACCACTCACAGATACGCAGTATTTT. This sequence encodes CSASRGPLTDTQYF. V usage is TRBV20-1 and J usage is TRBJ2-3, with D perhaps TRBD1 or TRBD2 (5 bases each). Germline V gene lookup returns CDR1 DFQATT and CDR2 SNEGSKA (reference sequence). The V end lost 3 bases, the J end lost 2 bases, and 12 bases lay between the germline ends. The length of the CDR3 is 14 residues.

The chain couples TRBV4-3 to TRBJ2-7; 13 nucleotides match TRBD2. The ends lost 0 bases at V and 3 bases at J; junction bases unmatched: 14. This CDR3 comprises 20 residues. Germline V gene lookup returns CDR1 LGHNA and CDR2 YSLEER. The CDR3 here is CASSQEFLGVGTSGIYEQYF. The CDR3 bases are TGCGCCAGCAGCCAAGAATTTCTTGGAGTAGGGACTAGCGGGATCTACGAGCAGTACTTC.

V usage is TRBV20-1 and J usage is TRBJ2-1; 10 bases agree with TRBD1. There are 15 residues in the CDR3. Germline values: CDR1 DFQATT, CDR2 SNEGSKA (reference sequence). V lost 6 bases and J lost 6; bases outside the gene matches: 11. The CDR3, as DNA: TGCAGTGCGTTTCCGGGACAGGGGAGGATCAATGAGCAGTTCTTC. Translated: CSAFPGQGRINEQFF.

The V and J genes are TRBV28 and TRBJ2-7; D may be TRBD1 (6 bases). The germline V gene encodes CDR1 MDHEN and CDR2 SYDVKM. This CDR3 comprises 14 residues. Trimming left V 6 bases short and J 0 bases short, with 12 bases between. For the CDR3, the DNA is TGTGCCAGCAGGTTCCCCAGGGGCTCCTACGAGCAGTACTTC. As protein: CASRFPRGSYEQYF.

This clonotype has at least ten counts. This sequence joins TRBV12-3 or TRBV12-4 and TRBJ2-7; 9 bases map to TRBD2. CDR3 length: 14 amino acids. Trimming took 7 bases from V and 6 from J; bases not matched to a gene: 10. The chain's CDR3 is CASTLGASGTEQYF. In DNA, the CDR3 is TGTGCCAGCACCCTGGGAGCTAGCGGGACCGAGCAGTACTTC.

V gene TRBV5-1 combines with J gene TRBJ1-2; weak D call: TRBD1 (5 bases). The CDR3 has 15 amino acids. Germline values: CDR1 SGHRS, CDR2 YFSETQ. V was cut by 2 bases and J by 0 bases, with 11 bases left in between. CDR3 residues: CASSFGTEANYGYTF. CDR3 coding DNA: TGCGCCAGCAGCTTCGGGACGGAAGCTAACTATGGCTACACCTTC.

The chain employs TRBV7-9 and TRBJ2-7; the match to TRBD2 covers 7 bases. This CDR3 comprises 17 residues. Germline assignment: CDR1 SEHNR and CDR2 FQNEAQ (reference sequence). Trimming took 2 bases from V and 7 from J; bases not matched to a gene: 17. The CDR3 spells CASSLMTFPAGRYEQYF. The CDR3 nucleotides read TGTGCCAGCAGCTTAATGACTTTCCCAGCGGGGAGGTATGAGCAGTACTTC.

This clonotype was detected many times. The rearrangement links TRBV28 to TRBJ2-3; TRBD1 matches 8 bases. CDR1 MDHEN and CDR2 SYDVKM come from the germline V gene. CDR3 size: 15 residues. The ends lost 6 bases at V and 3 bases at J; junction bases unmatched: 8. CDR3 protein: CASSLGGQGTDTQYF. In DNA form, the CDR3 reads TGTGCCAGCAGCTTAGGAGGACAGGGAACAGATACGCAGTATTTT.

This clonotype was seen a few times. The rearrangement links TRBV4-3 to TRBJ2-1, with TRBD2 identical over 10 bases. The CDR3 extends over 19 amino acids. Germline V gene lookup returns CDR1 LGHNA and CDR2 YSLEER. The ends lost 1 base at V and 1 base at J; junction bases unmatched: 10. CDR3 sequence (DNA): TGCGCCAGCAGCCAAGCGGGTCTAGCGGGAGTCTGGTCCTACAATGAGCAGTTCTTC. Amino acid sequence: CASSQAGLAGVWSYNEQFF.

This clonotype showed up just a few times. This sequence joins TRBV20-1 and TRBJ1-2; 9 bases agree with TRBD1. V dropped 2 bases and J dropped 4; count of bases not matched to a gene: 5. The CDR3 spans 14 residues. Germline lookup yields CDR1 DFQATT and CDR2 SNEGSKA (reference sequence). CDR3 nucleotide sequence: TGCAGTGCTAGATACGACAGGGGGAGCTATGGCTACACCTTC. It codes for CSARYDRGSYGYTF.

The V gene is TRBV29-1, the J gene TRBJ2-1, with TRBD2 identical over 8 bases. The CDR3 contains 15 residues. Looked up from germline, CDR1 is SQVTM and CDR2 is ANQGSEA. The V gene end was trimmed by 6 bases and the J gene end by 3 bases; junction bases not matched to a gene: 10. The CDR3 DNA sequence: TGCAGCGTCCCTGCCGAGAGCGGGGGCTACAATGAGCAGTTCTTC. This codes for CSVPAESGGYNEQFF.